This note documents a single T cell receptor beta chain sequence. Germline lookup yields CDR1 SGHDN and CDR2 FVKESK. The CDR3 is 14 amino acids. V lost 0 bases and J 6 bases, leaving 9 bases between the germline ends. As handled by the study authors: Estimation of nucleated cell counts relied on the amplification of reference gene primers. Data came from immunoSEQ multiplex PCR; TCRdb stores just in-frame clones and leaves some out. The D gene and trimming were derived from the DNA, and the V and J assignments and clone size from that table. The table lists about 27,000 clones, around 83% of them singletons. The sample belongs to a study of blood T cell repertoires in COVID-19. Across the study: The United States, Italy and Spain supplied acute and convalescent COVID-19 samples.

This chain links TRBV14 with TRBJ2-4, with D hard to call. The receptor's source is a man between 65 and 80 years old with active COVID-19. Sequenced sample: peripheral blood. The CDR3 sequence: CASSQDSVANIQYF. The CDR3 nucleotides read TGTGCCAGCAGCCAAGACAGTGTGGCAAACATTCAGTACTTC.